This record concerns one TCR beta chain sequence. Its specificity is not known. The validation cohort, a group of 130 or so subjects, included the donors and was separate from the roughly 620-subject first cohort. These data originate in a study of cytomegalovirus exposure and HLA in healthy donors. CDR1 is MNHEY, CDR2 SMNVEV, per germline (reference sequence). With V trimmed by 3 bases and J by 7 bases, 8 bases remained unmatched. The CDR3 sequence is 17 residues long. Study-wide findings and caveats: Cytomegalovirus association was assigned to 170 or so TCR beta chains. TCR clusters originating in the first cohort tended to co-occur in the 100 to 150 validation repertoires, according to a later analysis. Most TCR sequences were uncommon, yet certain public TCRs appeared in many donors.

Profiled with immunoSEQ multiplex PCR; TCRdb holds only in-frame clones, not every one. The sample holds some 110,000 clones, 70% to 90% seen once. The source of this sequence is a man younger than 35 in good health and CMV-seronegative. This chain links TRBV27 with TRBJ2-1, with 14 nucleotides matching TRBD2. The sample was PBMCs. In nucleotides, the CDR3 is TGTGCCAGCAGTTTGGTAATCGGGACTAGCGGGAGAAATGAGCAGTTCTTC. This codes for CASSLVIGTSGRNEQFF.